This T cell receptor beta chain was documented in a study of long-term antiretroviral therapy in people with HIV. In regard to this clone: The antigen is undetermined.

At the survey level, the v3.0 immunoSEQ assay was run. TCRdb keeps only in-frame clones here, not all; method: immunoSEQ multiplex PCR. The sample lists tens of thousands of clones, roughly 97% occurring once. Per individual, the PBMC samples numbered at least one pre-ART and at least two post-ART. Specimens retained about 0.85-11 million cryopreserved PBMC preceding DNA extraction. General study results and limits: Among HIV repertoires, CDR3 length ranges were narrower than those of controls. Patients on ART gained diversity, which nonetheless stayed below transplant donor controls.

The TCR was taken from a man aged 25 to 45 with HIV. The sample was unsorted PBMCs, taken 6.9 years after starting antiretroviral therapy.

This CDR3 reads CASSLDQGIQNEQYF. The CDR3 DNA reads as TGCGCCAGCAGCTTGGATCAGGGGATTCAAAACGAGCAGTACTTC. The rearrangement uses TRBV5-1 and TRBJ2-7; tentatively, D is TRBD1 (6 bases). V was trimmed by 0 bases and J by 5 bases, leaving 15 bases between them. Germline CDR1 reads SGHRS; CDR2 reads YFSETQ. The CDR3 runs to 15 residues.